The present T cell receptor (beta chain) was sequenced within a study of control samples from healthy donors and cancer patients. The V gene's germline CDR1 is SNHLY and CDR2 FYNNEI. After removal of 7 bases from V and 7 bases from J, the junction contained 7 bases not matched to a gene. The CDR3 covers 13 residues. Sequenced by immunoSEQ multiplex PCR; TCRdb stores in-frame clones only, minus some. The top ten hold less than 10% of the sample, which has tens of thousands of clones, 70% to 90% seen once. The sample comprised PBMCs. The clonotype originates from a woman aged 45-65 years with colorectal cancer. The chain has TRBV2 and TRBJ1-5; 7 nucleotides match TRBD1. This chain's CDR3 is CASNRQGIQPQHF. The CDR3 DNA reads TGTGCCAGCAACCGACAGGGTATCCAGCCCCAGCATTTT.